Reported below is one T cell receptor beta chain. The antigen is undetermined. This sample is part of a study of T cells expressing NK-cell markers. Study details: Seven donors tested HCMV-seropositive and one tested seronegative among the eight sequenced. General observations from the study: Of CD8+ T cells, about 1.0-8% belonged to dominant NKG2C+ clonotypes in 5 or 6 donors.

The V gene's germline CDR1 is MNHEY and CDR2 SVGAGI. CDR3 length: 15 residues. Each CDR3 protein gets one entry in TCRdb, which reprocessed the 5' RACE reads and gives no DNA. The sample table includes 120,000 to 150,000 distinct CDR3 sequences. This TCR derives from a man between 18 and 29 years old in good health. This chain links TRBV6-5 with TRBJ2-6; TCRdb proposes TRBD2, but this gene call is untestable without DNA. The sample consisted of blood T cells: a sorted CD56 or NKG2C T cell subset, CD4+ or CD8+ T cells, or bulk PBMC T cells (not recorded which). This CDR3 reads CASTTDSTGANVLTF.